This T cell receptor (beta chain) was captured by sequencing in a study of blood T cells in healthy people across ages. Study-level information: The template switching approach captured approximately one barcoded beta molecule for every two T cells.

The study's findings and limits: Versus aged donors, long-lived donors had higher diversity and more naive CD4+ cells. The lack of PBMC sorting stopped any conclusive naive versus antigen-experienced comparison.

On this clonotype: The antigen is not known.

The sample providers were healthy Caucasian people from Russia, aged about 6 to 90. With a J-beta primer mix and a sample-barcoded 5' primer, a second PCR ran about 7 to 11 cycles. TCRdb re-derived calls from the 5' RACE reads in MiXCR, one entry per CDR3 protein. The table includes 1.6 million or so distinct CDR3 sequences, roughly 30% detected once. The TCR originated in a woman aged 30 to 39 in good health. Sequenced input: blood.

In nucleotides, the CDR3 is TGTGCCACCAGCACTGACAGGGGGGATGGCAATGAGCAGTTCTTC. As protein: CATSTDRGDGNEQFF. The chain employs TRBV15 and TRBJ2-1; 9 bases are shared with TRBD1. Trimming at V came to 4 bases and at J to 6 bases, leaving 7 bases not matched to a gene. The germline gives CDR1 LNHNV, CDR2 YYDKDF (reference sequence). This CDR3 has 15 residues.